This entry features one TCR beta chain sequence. This CDR3 is also generated by other DNA sequences in the sample. Some clones are missing from TCRdb's copy, which holds only in-frame ones; the method was immunoSEQ multiplex PCR. Among some 94,000 clones listed, over 80% were seen once. This entry comes from a study of blood T cell repertoires in COVID-19. Background on the study: From the United States, Italy and Spain came samples of acute and convalescent COVID-19. PBMCs, B-cell-depleted T cells, or T cells were the source of the cDNA or gDNA that made up the material.

V dropped 7 bases and J dropped 2 bases, with 11 bases sitting between them. CDR3 length: 13 amino acids. The sequence was obtained from an older man with active or convalescent COVID-19. The V call is TRBV12-3 or TRBV12-4, the J call TRBJ1-1; possibly TRBD1 for D (5 bases). Sequences were obtained from peripheral blood. The CDR3 spells CASTRRGNTEAFF. The CDR3, as DNA: TGTGCCAGCACCCGTAGGGGCAACACTGAAGCTTTCTTT.